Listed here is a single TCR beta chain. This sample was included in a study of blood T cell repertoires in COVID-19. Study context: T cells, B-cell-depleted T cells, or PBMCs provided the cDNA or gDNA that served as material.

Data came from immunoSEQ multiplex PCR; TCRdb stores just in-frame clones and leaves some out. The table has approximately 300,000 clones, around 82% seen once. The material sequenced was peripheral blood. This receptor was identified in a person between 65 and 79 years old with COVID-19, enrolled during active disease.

The CDR3 DNA is TGTGCCAGCAGCACCCGGACTCCCCAGGCTGACACCGGGGAGCTGTTTTTT. The encoded protein is CASSTRTPQADTGELFF. The V call is TRBV13, the J call TRBJ2-2, with D possibly being TRBD2 (5 bases). Between the trimmed V and J ends, which lost 5 bases and 3 bases, there was a span of 19 bases. The CDR3 has 17 amino acids. Germline assignment: CDR1 PRHDT and CDR2 FYEKMQ (reference sequence).